These T cell receptor beta chains were read from a single sample in a study of blood T cell repertoires in COVID-19. Clones were read by immunoSEQ multiplex PCR, and TCRdb kept only the in-frame ones, dropping some. The sample holds tens of thousands of clones; approximately 82% are singletons and the top ten take roughly 12%. The sample comprised peripheral blood. The receptors were gathered from a human donor in a cohort sampled during active COVID-19. CDR3s include the opening cysteine and the closing phenylalanine or tryptophan. Fields, in order: CDR3 protein, J gene, V gene.

CATGTSGGRNIQYF,TRBJ2-4,TRBV15
CASSPVAGLRNQPQHF,TRBJ1-5,TRBV28
CASSPYPSGPLGGYTEAFF,TRBJ1-1,TRBV7-9
CASTREGARTDTQYF,TRBJ2-3,TRBV5-5
CASSPKQGGGQETQYF,TRBJ2-5,TRBV7-9
CATSRVGGGNSPLHF,TRBJ1-6,TRBV15
CSVGTGTYGYTF,TRBJ1-2,TRBV29-1
CASSLDRGAFF,TRBJ1-1,TRBV12-3/TRBV12-4
CASSETGGLDTQYF,TRBJ2-3,TRBV6-1
CASSSTGNSPLHF,TRBJ1-6,TRBV5-1
CARSTLRTEAFF,TRBJ1-1,TRBV23-1
CASSFGGEAFF,TRBJ1-1,TRBV5-1
CASSQLAGAAYEQYF,TRBJ2-7,TRBV4-3
CASSLGTGSNYGYTF,TRBJ1-2,TRBV3-1/TRBV3-2
CASSSPTGRNTEAFF,TRBJ1-1,TRBV5-4
CASSQDGVRPGNSPLHF,TRBJ1-6,TRBV3-1/TRBV3-2
CAISLDKNTEAFF,TRBJ1-1,TRBV10-3
CATKRGINTEAFF,TRBJ1-1,TRBV28
CASSYSTGSTEAFF,TRBJ1-1,TRBV6-6
CASSQDSGPF,TRBJ1-2,TRBV4-1
CASSFSGGLGGYTF,TRBJ1-2,TRBV28
CASSGLAGEQYF,TRBJ2-7,TRBV3-1/TRBV3-2
CASSSGPSEGSPLHF,TRBJ1-6,TRBV7-2
CASSLAAGGDYGYTF,TRBJ1-2,TRBV7-9
CAWSMGRRAFF,TRBJ1-1,TRBV30
CASSENRGSGTGELFF,TRBJ2-2,TRBV2
CASKSGGFGYEQYF,TRBJ2-7,TRBV2
CASSRTGPVGYTFF,TRBJ1-2,TRBV19
CASSLRIAGWGHEQYF,TRBJ2-7,TRBV4-1
CASSSPSGGADEQYF,TRBJ2-7,TRBV7-2
CASSIVRTGGGDTQYF,TRBJ2-3,TRBV19